A selection of T cell receptor beta chains follows, all from one sample in a study of blood T cell repertoires in COVID-19. TCRdb's copy holds only in-frame clones and misses some; the assay was immunoSEQ multiplex PCR. The repertoire holds fewer than 200,000 clones, with about 83% as singletons. The specimen was peripheral blood. These receptors all stem from a human donor in a cohort sampled during active COVID-19. Both conserved end residues are part of each CDR3. The order of the fields is J gene, V gene, clone size, D gene, CDR3 protein, CDR3 DNA. D genes are given only for firm matches. Only some rows state a clone size, as once, few, many or a class for expanded clones.

>TRBJ2-7|TRBV7-2|.|.
CASSLTTGTYEQYF
TGTGCCAGCAGCTTGACAACAGGCACCTACGAGCAGTACTTC
>TRBJ2-7|TRBV27|.|TRBD2
CASSLSSAGGAYEQYF
TGTGCCAGCAGTTTATCCTCCGCGGGAGGAGCGTACGAGCAGTACTTC
>TRBJ2-7|TRBV18|.|.
CASSPWDNTYEQYF
TGTGCCAGCTCACCCTGGGACAATACCTACGAGCAGTACTTC
>TRBJ1-5|TRBV7-9|few|TRBD1
CASTNQRRDRDGGSNQPQHF
TGTGCCAGCACCAACCAGAGAAGGGACAGGGATGGGGGTAGCAATCAGCCCCAGCATTTT
>TRBJ1-1|TRBV5-1|.|TRBD1
CASSLDRGPGNTEAFF
TGCGCCAGCAGCTTAGACAGGGGGCCAGGGAACACTGAAGCTTTCTTT
>TRBJ2-3|TRBV7-6|.|TRBD2
CASSPGAGGGTQYF
TGTGCCAGCAGCCCGGGGGCGGGAGGGGGCACGCAGTATTTT
>TRBJ2-5|TRBV6-2/TRBV6-3|.|.
CASSNTGRWGTQYF
TGTGCCAGCAGCAATACAGGGAGATGGGGGACCCAGTACTTC
>TRBJ2-5|TRBV5-1|.|TRBD2
CASSLTSGETQYF
TGCGCCAGCAGCTTGACTAGCGGCGAGACCCAGTACTTC
>TRBJ2-7|TRBV11-2|few|.
CASSLGSEGGYYEQYF
TGTGCCAGCAGCTTAGGGAGTGAAGGGGGTTACTACGAGCAGTACTTC
>TRBJ2-7|TRBV28|.|TRBD1
CASTTGTVGSYEQYF
TGTGCCAGCACCACCGGGACAGTCGGGTCGTACGAGCAGTACTTC
>TRBJ2-7|TRBV28|.|TRBD1
CASRPGQSSYEQYF
TGTGCCAGCAGGCCGGGACAGTCCTCCTACGAGCAGTACTTC
>TRBJ2-1|TRBV6-5|once|.
CASSLDRPYNEQFF
TGTGCCAGCAGTCTTGACAGACCCTACAATGAGCAGTTCTTC
>TRBJ2-7|TRBV11-3|once|.
CASSGQSHEQYF
TGTGCCAGCAGCGGACAGTCGCACGAGCAGTACTTC